This T cell receptor (beta chain) was documented in a study of shared clonotypes between healthy human individuals. The J segment lost 0 bases and the V segment lost 4 bases, leaving 5 bases of the junction unmatched. CDR1 and CDR2 (germline): SGHRS, YFSETQ. The CDR3 is 15 residues long. TCRdb keeps only in-frame clones here, not all; method: immunoSEQ multiplex PCR. The sample has about 2,200,000 clones, under 95% seen once. Terminally differentiated effector memory CD45RA+ cells were excluded from the naive CD8 cells, which were CD45RO-negative and positively selected for CCR7. This TCR was recovered from a man younger than 35 in good health. Some clones in this sample may be carry-over from other donors' samples. Sequencing used naive CD8+ T cells from PBMCs. The chain joins TRBV5-1 to TRBJ2-7; 9 bases are a match to TRBD1. The CDR3 DNA reads as TGCGCCAGCAGCGGTTGGACAGGGGACTCCTACGAGCAGTACTTC. Residues: CASSGWTGDSYEQYF. Using reference TRBV5-1 and TRBJ2-7 for the parts outside the CDR3, the full variable domain is KAGVTQTPRYLIKTRGQQVTLSCSPISGHRSVSWYQQTPGQGLQFLFEYFSETQRNKGNFPGRFSGRQFSNSRSEMNVSTLELGDSALYLCASSGWTGDSYEQYFGPGTRLTVT.